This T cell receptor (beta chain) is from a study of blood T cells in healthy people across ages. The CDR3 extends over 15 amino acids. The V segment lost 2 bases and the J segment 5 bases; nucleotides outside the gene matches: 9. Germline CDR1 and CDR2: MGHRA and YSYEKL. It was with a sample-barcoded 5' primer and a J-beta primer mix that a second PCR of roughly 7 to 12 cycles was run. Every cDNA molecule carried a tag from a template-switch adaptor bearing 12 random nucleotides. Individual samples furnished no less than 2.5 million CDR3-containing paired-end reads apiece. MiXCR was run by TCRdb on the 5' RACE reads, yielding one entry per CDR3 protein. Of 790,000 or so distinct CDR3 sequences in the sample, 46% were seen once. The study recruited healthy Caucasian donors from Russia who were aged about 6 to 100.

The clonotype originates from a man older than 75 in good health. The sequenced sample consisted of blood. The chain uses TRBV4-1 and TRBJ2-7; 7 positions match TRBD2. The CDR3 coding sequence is TGCGCCAGCAGCCAACTAGACCGGGACTATGACGAGCAGTACTTC. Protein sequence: CASSQLDRDYDEQYF.